The 5 T cell receptor beta chains reported below all come from one sample, sequenced in a study of T cells in narcolepsy. The method was immunoSEQ multiplex PCR; TCRdb's version includes in-frame clones alone and lacks a portion of them. The data contain tens of thousands of clones, 80% to 85% of them singletons. Sequencing input: memory (CD45RA-) CD4+ T cells from blood. The receptors stem from a human donor in good health.

The chain carries TRBV7-2 and TRBJ2-5; D unclear. CDR3 length: 14 amino acids. Germline V gene data show CDR1 as SGHTA and CDR2 as FQGNSA. V lost 3 bases and J lost 5, with 13 bases in between. The CDR3 sequence is CASSLGNFRETQYF. The CDR3 DNA is TGTGCCAGCAGCTTGGGAAATTTTCGTGAGACCCAGTACTTC.

This chain joins TRBV6-1 and TRBJ1-1; TRBD1 agrees at 9 bases. V shed 5 bases, J shed 3 bases, and the junction held 4 bases outside the gene matches. The CDR3 is 14 amino acids. CDR1 and CDR2 from the germline V gene are MNHNS and SASEGT. The CDR3, as DNA: TGTGCCAGCAGTTGGGGGGACAGGGACACTGAAGCTTTCTTT. Amino acids: CASSWGDRDTEAFF.

This chain uses TRBV5-4 with TRBJ2-2; possibly TRBD1 for D (5 bases). The CDR3 has 13 residues. Trimming took 3 bases from V and 6 from J, leaving 9 bases between them. Germline assignment: CDR1 SGHNT and CDR2 YYREEE (reference sequence). For the CDR3, the DNA is TGTGCCAGCAGCTCCCAGGGTCCCGGGGAGCTGTTTTTT. Amino acids: CASSSQGPGELFF.

This chain connects TRBV10-2 to TRBJ1-1; D gene ambiguous. The germline V gene encodes CDR1 WSHSY and CDR2 SAAADI. Trimming left V 10 bases short and J 5 bases short, with 17 bases between. The CDR3 covers 13 residues. The CDR3 DNA is TGCGCCACCGGCCGCGGGGATCGGACTGAAGCTTTCTTT. The encoded protein is CATGRGDRTEAFF.

The V call is TRBV28, the J call TRBJ2-1; no clear D gene. This CDR3 is 17 amino acids long. Germline V gene sequence: CDR1 MDHEN, CDR2 SYDVKM. Trimming pared 4 bases from V and 6 bases from J, leaving 22 bases between. The chain's CDR3 is CASSSLLGNSKTNEQFF. Here the CDR3 DNA reads TGTGCCAGCAGTTCTCTCCTAGGGAACTCCAAGACCAATGAGCAGTTCTTC. Full variable domain (rest looked up from reference TRBV28 and TRBJ2-1): DVKVTQSSRYLVKRTGEKVFLECVQDMDHENMFWYRQDPGLGLRLIYFSYDVKMKEKGDIPEGYSVSREKKERFSLILESASTNQTSMYLCASSSLLGNSKTNEQFFGPGTRLTVL.